The text below deals with one TCR beta chain. This CDR3 has 15 amino acids. Per the germline V gene, CDR1 is MNHEY and CDR2 is SVGAGI. V shed 5 bases and J 2 bases; nucleotides not matched to a gene: 7. These data come from a study of cytomegalovirus exposure and HLA in healthy donors. Study summary: Earlier sequencing of some 170 million T cells yielded 100 million to 140 million unique TCR beta sequences.

Primers: 60 Vbeta forward and 13 Jbeta reverse. The protocol was immunoSEQ multiplex PCR, while the TCRdb copy is restricted to in-frame clones and leaves out a portion. This sample's clone table lists 80,000 to 100,000 clones. These donors counted as nominally healthy when sampled, but unrecorded immune exposures were likely. This sequence joins TRBV6-5 and TRBJ2-3, with TRBD1 matching over 7 bases. The material sequenced was PBMCs. This TCR came from a man aged 50 or older in good health and CMV-seropositive. CDR3 in amino acids: CASSPWTGITDTQYF. Here the CDR3 DNA reads TGTGCCAGCAGTCCATGGACAGGAATCACAGATACGCAGTATTTT.